A single sample gave rise to the 6 T cell receptor beta chains below, sequenced in a study of cytomegalovirus exposure and HLA in healthy donors. Only in-frame clones appear in the TCRdb table, and some are missing; sequencing was by immunoSEQ multiplex PCR. The sample consists of approximately 300,000 clones, about nine tenths of them appearing once. Sequenced input: PBMCs. Receptor source: a woman aged 18-29 years in good health and CMV-seronegative.

This clone was seen just once. V usage is TRBV10-1 and J usage is TRBJ2-7; 7 nucleotides line up with TRBD1. This CDR3 is 14 amino acids long. The germline CDR1 and CDR2 sequences are WNHNN and SYGVQD (reference sequence). V shed 7 bases and J 6 bases; nucleotides not matched to a gene: 12. The chain's CDR3 is CASTRDRAPSEQYF. CDR3 coding DNA: TGCGCCAGCACCCGAGACAGGGCCCCTTCCGAGCAGTACTTC.

This clone was detected only once. J is TRBJ2-7 and V is TRBV7-8; tentatively, D is TRBD1 (5 bases). Deletions cut 4 bases from V and 4 bases from J, with 8 bases between. Looked up from germline, CDR1 is SGHVS and CDR2 is FQNEAQ. This CDR3 comprises 12 residues. CDR3 in amino acids: CASSSPGYEQYF. The CDR3 coding sequence is TGTGCCAGCAGCTCACCAGGGTACGAGCAGTACTTC.

The gene calls are TRBV6-5 and TRBJ1-2; TRBD1 matches 11 bases. J lost 4 bases, V lost 7 bases, and 5 bases had no gene match. This CDR3 comprises 14 residues. Germline lookup yields CDR1 MNHEY and CDR2 SVGAGI. The CDR3 DNA is TGTGCCAGCACCCGGACAGGGGGCATCTATGGCTACACCTTC. It translates to CASTRTGGIYGYTF.

The chain employs TRBV18 and TRBJ1-1; D call uncertain. The CDR3 spans 13 residues. Germline-derived CDR1 and CDR2 are KGHSH and LQKENI. Trimming stripped 6 bases from V and 3 bases from J, with 11 bases between. CDR3 sequence (DNA): TGTGCCAGCTCCCAAGGAGGCGACACTGAAGCTTTCTTT. It specifies CASSQGGDTEAFF.

This clone was counted once. The chain joins TRBV28 to TRBJ2-7, with a tentative D call TRBD2 (6 bases). Trimming took 4 bases from V and 3 from J, leaving 16 bases between them. In germline, CDR1 is MDHEN, CDR2 SYDVKM. This CDR3 is built from 15 residues. The CDR3 loop is CASSSAGGADYEQYF. CDR3 nucleotide sequence: TGTGCCAGCAGTTCGGCGGGCGGGGCGGACTACGAGCAGTACTTC.

The V and J genes are TRBV11-2 and TRBJ1-2; the match to TRBD1 covers 8 bases. CDR3 size: 14 residues. Trimming at V came to 5 bases and at J to 8 bases, leaving 10 bases not matched to a gene. CDR1 and CDR2 (germline): SGHAT, FQNNGV. CDR3 sequence: CASSPGQGEGGYTF. The CDR3 bases are TGTGCCAGCAGCCCTGGACAGGGAGAGGGGGGCTACACCTTC.